The rows below give T cell receptor beta chains drawn from one sample of a study of OX40 agonist ivuxolimab in advanced cancers. Sequenced by immunoSEQ multiplex PCR; TCRdb stores in-frame clones only, minus some. The table has some 75,000 clones, around nine tenths seen once. Material: CD4+ or CD8+ T cells sorted from blood, obtained in a trial of the OX40 agonist ivuxolimab. The receptor source for this set is an adult with an advanced solid tumor such as melanoma, head and neck, liver or kidney cancer. CDR3s include the opening cysteine and the closing phenylalanine or tryptophan. A D gene is named only where the DNA matches it firmly. Size is omitted from some rows. Given values are once, few, many or a class for expanded clones.

once,-,TRBV9,TRBJ2-2,TGTGCCAGCAGCGTAGCCGGGGGGCCAAGCACCGGGGAGCTGTTTTTT,CASSVAGGPSTGELFF
once,TRBD1,TRBV18,TRBJ1-2,TGTGCCAGCTCACCTACCGGGACAGGGGTAGGGGACTATGGCTACACCTTC,CASSPTGTGVGDYGYTF
-,TRBD2,TRBV5-1,TRBJ2-2,TGCGCCAGCAGAGCGGGGGGGAACACCGGGGAGCTGTTTTTT,CASRAGGNTGELFF
-,-,TRBV5-1,TRBJ1-1,TGCGCCAGCAGCTTATGGACTCGAACTAGCACTGAAGCTTTCTTT,CASSLWTRTSTEAFF
-,-,TRBV19,TRBJ1-4,TGTGCCAGTAGTATAGGGGGGACAACGGCGCGAGAAAAACTGTTTTTT,CASSIGGTTAREKLFF
-,-,TRBV10-2,TRBJ2-7,TGCGCCAGCCACCTCCACGGGGGAAGCTCCTACGAGCAGTACTTC,CASHLHGGSSYEQYF
-,-,TRBV19,TRBJ2-2,TGTGCCACACGAGTCCGCGGCACCGGGGAGCTGTTTTTT,CATRVRGTGELFF
-,-,TRBV7-3,TRBJ2-1,TGTGCCAGCAGCTCTCAGCGGAGGGGATCCTACAATGAGCAGTTCTTC,CASSSQRRGSYNEQFF
-,-,TRBV21-1,TRBJ1-2,TGTGCCAGCAGCAAACATCCGGGGACAGTATATGGCTACACCTTC,CASSKHPGTVYGYTF
-,TRBD2,TRBV7-7,TRBJ2-2,TGTGCCAGCAGCTTTGGACTAGCGGGGGCCGGGGAGCTGTTTTTT,CASSFGLAGAGELFF
-,TRBD1,TRBV9,TRBJ2-5,TGTGCCAGCAGCGTCCGGACAGGGCTGCAAGAGACCCAGTACTTC,CASSVRTGLQETQYF
-,-,TRBV28,TRBJ1-5,TGTGCCAGCAGTCTACATGGGTATCAGCCCCAGCATTTT,CASSLHGYQPQHF
-,-,TRBV7-3,TRBJ1-1,TGTGCCAGCAGCCCCCAAAAAGGGACTGAAGCTTTCTTT,CASSPQKGTEAFF
-,-,TRBV6-1,TRBJ1-1,TGTGCCAGCAGTTCCCAGGGACGACAGAGGACTGAAGCTTTCTTT,CASSSQGRQRTEAFF
-,-,TRBV5-8,TRBJ2-3,TGTGCCAGCAGCTCGGCGGGCCTTGATACGCAGTATTTT,CASSSAGLDTQYF
-,-,TRBV5-5,TRBJ2-7,TGTGCCAGCAGCTTGGAATACCTTTACTCCTACGAGCAGTACTTC,CASSLEYLYSYEQYF
-,TRBD1,TRBV6-5,TRBJ2-2,TGTGCCAGCAGTGGCAGGGGGCGAAGGACCGGGGAGCTGTTTTTT,CASSGRGRRTGELFF
-,TRBD1,TRBV7-2,TRBJ1-5,TGTGCCAGCAGCTTATTCGGGCAGGGGGGACAGCCCCAGCATTTT,CASSLFGQGGQPQHF
-,-,TRBV6-1,TRBJ1-1,TGTGCCAGCAGTGGACTCCTCCCGAGGACTGAAGCTTTCTTT,CASSGLLPRTEAFF
-,-,TRBV27,TRBJ1-2,TGTGCCACCAGAGGAGATATCTATGGCTACACCTTC,CATRGDIYGYTF
-,-,TRBV29-1,TRBJ2-3,TGCAGCGTGGTTCCAGTTGACTATACGCAGTATTTT,CSVVPVDYTQYF
-,-,TRBV27,TRBJ2-5,TGTGCCAGCAGGAGCAAGGGGAGACAGTACCAAGAGACCCAGTACTTC,CASRSKGRQYQETQYF
-,-,TRBV4-1,TRBJ2-7,TGCGCCAGCAGCTGGACAGAGACCTACGAGCAGTACTTC,CASSWTETYEQYF
-,-,TRBV20-1,TRBJ1-2,TGCAGTGCTTTCCAGTATGGCTACACCTTC,CSAFQYGYTF
-,-,TRBV6-5,TRBJ1-1,TGTGCCAGCAGCCGGATTGGGGCGGGGATGACTGAAGCTTTCTTT,CASSRIGAGMTEAFF
-,-,TRBV19,TRBJ1-2,TGTGCCAGTAGTGGAATGGGGTCCGTCTATGGCTACACCTTC,CASSGMGSVYGYTF
-,-,TRBV28,TRBJ1-5,TGTGCCAGCAGTTTAGGAGGTGGAGGCAGCAATCAGCCCCAGCATTTT,CASSLGGGGSNQPQHF
-,-,TRBV19,TRBJ2-3,TGTGCCAGTGAGATCGCAGATACGCAGTATTTT,CASEIADTQYF
-,TRBD1,TRBV7-8,TRBJ1-1,TGTGCCAGCAGCGCCCGGGACAGCGCGGCGAACACTGAAGCTTTCTTT,CASSARDSAANTEAFF
-,-,TRBV13,TRBJ2-7,TGTGCCAGCAGCTTAGCGGGCAGGGCCTACGAGCAGTACTTC,CASSLAGRAYEQYF
-,TRBD1,TRBV18,TRBJ1-5,TGTGCCAGCTCACCCCAAGGACAGGGACGTCAGCCCCAGCATTTT,CASSPQGQGRQPQHF
-,-,TRBV5-1,TRBJ2-7,TGCGCCAGCAGCTTGGCTGCAGGGGTATACGAGCAGTACTTC,CASSLAAGVYEQYF
-,-,TRBV7-2,TRBJ2-3,TGTGCCAGCAGCGCCCGCGGGGGCCCTTCAGGCACAGATACGCAGTATTTT,CASSARGGPSGTDTQYF
-,-,TRBV14,TRBJ2-7,TGTGCCAGCAGCCCCGTGAACACCTACGAGCAGTACTTC,CASSPVNTYEQYF
-,-,TRBV27,TRBJ2-3,TGTGCCAGCAGTAAGTTTACAGATACGCAGTATTTT,CASSKFTDTQYF
-,TRBD1,TRBV5-4,TRBJ2-5,TGTGCCAGCAGCTTGCGCAGGGGGCTTGAGACCCAGTACTTC,CASSLRRGLETQYF
-,TRBD1,TRBV10-1,TRBJ2-2,TGCGCCAGCAGTGACCCGACCGGAGGACAGGGCATCGGGGAGCTGTTTTTT,CASSDPTGGQGIGELFF